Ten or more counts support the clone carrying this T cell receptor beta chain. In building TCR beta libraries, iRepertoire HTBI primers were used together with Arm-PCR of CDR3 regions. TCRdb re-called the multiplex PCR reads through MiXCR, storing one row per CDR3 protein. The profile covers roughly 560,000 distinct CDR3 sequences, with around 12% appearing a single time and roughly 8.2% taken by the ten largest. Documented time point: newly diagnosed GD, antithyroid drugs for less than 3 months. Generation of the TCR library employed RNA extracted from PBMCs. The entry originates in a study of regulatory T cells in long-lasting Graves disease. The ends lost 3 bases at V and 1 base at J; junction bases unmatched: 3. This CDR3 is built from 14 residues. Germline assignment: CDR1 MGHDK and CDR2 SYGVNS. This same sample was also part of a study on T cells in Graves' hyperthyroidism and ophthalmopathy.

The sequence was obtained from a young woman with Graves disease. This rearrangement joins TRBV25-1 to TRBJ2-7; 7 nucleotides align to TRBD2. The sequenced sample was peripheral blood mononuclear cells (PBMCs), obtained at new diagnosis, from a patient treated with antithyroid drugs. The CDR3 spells CASSDWGGSYEQYF. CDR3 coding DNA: TGTGCCAGCAGTGATTGGGGGGGGTCCTACGAGCAGTACTTC.